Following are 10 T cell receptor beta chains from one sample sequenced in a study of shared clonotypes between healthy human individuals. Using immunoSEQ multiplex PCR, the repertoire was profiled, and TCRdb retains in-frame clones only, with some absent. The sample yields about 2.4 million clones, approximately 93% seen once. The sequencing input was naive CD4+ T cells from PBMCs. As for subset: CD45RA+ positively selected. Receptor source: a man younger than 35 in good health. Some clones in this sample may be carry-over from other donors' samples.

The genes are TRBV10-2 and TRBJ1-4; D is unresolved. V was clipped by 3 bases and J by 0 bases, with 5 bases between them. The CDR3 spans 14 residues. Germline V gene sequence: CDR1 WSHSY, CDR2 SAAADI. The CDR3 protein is CASSDRTTNEKLFF. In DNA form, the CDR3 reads TGCGCCAGCAGTGACAGAACAACTAATGAAAAACTGTTTTTT.

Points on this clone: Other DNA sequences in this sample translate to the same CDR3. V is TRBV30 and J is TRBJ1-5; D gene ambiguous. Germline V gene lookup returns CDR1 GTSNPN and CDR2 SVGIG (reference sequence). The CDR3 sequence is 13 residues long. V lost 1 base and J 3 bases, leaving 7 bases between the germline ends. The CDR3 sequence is CAWSGQSNQPQHF. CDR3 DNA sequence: TGTGCCTGGAGTGGTCAGTCCAATCAGCCCCAGCATTTT.

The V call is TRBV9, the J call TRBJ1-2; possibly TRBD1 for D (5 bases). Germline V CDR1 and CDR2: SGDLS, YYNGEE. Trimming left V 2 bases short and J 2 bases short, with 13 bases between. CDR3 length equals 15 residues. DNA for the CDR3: TGTGCCAGCAGCGTCCTCGGGCAGGGCAACTATGGCTACACCTTC. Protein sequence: CASSVLGQGNYGYTF.

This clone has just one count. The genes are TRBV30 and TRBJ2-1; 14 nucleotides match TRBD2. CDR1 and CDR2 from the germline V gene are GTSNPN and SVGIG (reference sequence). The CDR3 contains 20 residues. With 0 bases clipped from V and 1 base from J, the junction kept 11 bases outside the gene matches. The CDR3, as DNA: TGTGCCTGGAGTGTGGCCACAGGGGGACTAGCGGGAGCTTCCTACAATGAGCAGTTCTTC. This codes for CAWSVATGGLAGASYNEQFF.

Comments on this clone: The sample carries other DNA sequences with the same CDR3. The CDR3 DNA follows: TGTGCCAGCAGTTCGCGAGGGGGCCCCTACGAGCAGTACTTC. Protein sequence: CASSSRGGPYEQYF. This chain connects TRBV27 to TRBJ2-7; 7 bases line up with TRBD1. CDR3 length: 14 residues. Trimming cost V 4 bases and J 2 bases; bases outside gene matches: 5. Germline CDR1 reads MNHEY; CDR2 reads SMNVEV (reference sequence).

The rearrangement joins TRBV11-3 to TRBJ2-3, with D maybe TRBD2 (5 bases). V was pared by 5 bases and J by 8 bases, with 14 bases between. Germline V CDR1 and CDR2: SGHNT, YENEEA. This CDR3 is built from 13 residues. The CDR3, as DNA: TGTGCCAGCAGCCCGCCGGGGTTGGGTACGCAGTATTTT. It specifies CASSPPGLGTQYF.

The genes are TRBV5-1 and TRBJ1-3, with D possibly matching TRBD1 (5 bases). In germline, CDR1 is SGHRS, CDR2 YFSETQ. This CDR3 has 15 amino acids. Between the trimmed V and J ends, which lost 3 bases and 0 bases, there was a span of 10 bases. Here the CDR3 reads CASSYGTNSGNTIYF. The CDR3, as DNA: TGCGCCAGCAGCTACGGGACCAACTCTGGAAACACCATATATTTT.

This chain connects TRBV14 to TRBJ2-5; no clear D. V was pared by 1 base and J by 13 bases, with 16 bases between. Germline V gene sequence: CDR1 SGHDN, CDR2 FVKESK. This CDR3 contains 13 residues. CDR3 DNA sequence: TGTGCCAGCAGCCAAGTAACACTCCTACAGTTGTACTTC. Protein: CASSQVTLLQLYF.

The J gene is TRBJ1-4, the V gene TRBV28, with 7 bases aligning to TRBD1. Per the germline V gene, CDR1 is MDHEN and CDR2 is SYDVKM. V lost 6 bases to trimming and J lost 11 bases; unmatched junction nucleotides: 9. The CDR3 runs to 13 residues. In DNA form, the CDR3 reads TGTGCCAGCAGGACAACAGGGGTGGGGAAACTGTTTTTT. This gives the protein CASRTTGVGKLFF. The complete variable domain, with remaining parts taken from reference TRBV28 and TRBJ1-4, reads DVKVTQSSRYLVKRTGEKVFLECVQDMDHENMFWYRQDPGLGLRLIYFSYDVKMKEKGDIPEGYSVSREKKERFSLILESASTNQTSMYLCASRTTGVGKLFFGSGTQLSVL.

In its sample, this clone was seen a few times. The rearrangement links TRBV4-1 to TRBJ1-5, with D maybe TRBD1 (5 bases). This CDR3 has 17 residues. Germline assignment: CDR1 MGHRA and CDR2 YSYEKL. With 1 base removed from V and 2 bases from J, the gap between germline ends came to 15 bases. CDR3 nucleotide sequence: TGCGCCAGCAGCCAAGGCTCAGGGCAAGGACGCAATCAGCCCCAGCATTTT. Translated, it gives CASSQGSGQGRNQPQHF.